This T cell receptor beta chain was sequenced for a study of control samples from healthy donors and cancer patients (TCRdb year 2020). Library preparation used the immunoSEQ multiplex PCR assay. The clones in this table, taken by TCRdb from immuneACCESS, are in-frame only. Not every clone is retained; where verified, under half of the shortfall comes from an unresolved V gene, and the cause of the rest is unknown. Present in this sample are over 120,000 clones, 91% of which were seen just once. In total, the top ten clones hold roughly 3.2% of the sample. A remark on this clone: No cognate antigen has been identified for it. Per-base qualities were not stored, and no clone one base away is much larger.

From a lookup of the germline V gene (reference sequence), CDR1 and CDR2 are WNHNN and SYGVQD. The CDR3 numbers 14 residues from cysteine through phenylalanine. The read is trimmed to its CDR3 DNA, 42 bases read in frame from base 1. V is reduced by 6 bases and J by 2 bases, leaving a spacing of 14 bases between them. Here the chain combines TRBV10-1 and TRBJ2-7; possibly the D gene is TRBD1, per 5 matching bases. The TCR was taken from a man in his thirties or forties in good health. The specimen sequenced was blood. The DNA sequence is as follows: TGCGCCAGCAGCCAAGGACAAATTACCTACGAGCAGTACTTC. Its product reads: CASSQGQITYEQYF.